The 10 T cell receptor beta chains below come from one sample, sequenced in a study of blood T cell repertoires in COVID-19. Sequenced by immunoSEQ multiplex PCR; TCRdb stores in-frame clones only, minus some. The sample has roughly 18,000 clones, about 88% seen once; the top ten hold 9.8%. Sequencing was carried out using peripheral blood. These receptors all stem from a man in his forties or fifties with active COVID-19.

The chain combines TRBV24-1 with TRBJ2-2; the match to TRBD2 covers 10 bases. The CDR3 is 16 amino acids. The V segment lost 2 bases and the J segment 7 bases; nucleotides outside the gene matches: 6. Germline loops: CDR1 KGHDR, CDR2 SFDVKD. CDR3 amino acids: CATSDSLLAGDGELFF. The CDR3 coding sequence is TGTGCCACCAGTGATTCCCTCCTAGCGGGAGACGGGGAGCTGTTTTTT.

The chain uses TRBV4-3 and TRBJ2-5, with 9 nucleotides matching TRBD2. V dropped 0 bases and J dropped 5; count of bases not matched to a gene: 10. Germline CDR1 reads LGHNA; CDR2 reads YSLEER. This CDR3 region has 17 residues. This chain's CDR3 is CASSQDLVGLARETQYF. In nucleotides, the CDR3 is TGCGCCAGCAGCCAAGATCTAGTAGGACTAGCGCGGGAGACCCAGTACTTC.

V and J are TRBV30 and TRBJ2-7, with TRBD2 as a possible D gene (6 bases). The CDR3 is 14 amino acids. The V end was cut by 1 base, the J end by 3 bases, with 13 bases between. Germline V gene data show CDR1 as GTSNPN and CDR2 as SVGIG (reference sequence). The chain's CDR3 is CAWSGGGSNYEQYF. The CDR3 DNA is TGTGCCTGGAGTGGGGGAGGTAGCAACTACGAGCAGTACTTC.

The genes are TRBV5-1 and TRBJ1-2, with a weak D call TRBD1 (5 bases). The V gene's germline CDR1 is SGHRS and CDR2 YFSETQ. The V gene lost 2 bases and the J gene lost 7 bases, with 30 bases spanning the gap. The CDR3 covers 19 residues. This CDR3 is CASSFLLGAHHPPGAGYTF. The CDR3 DNA reads as TGCGCCAGCAGCTTTCTCCTAGGGGCGCACCATCCCCCTGGGGCTGGCTACACCTTC.

This sequence joins TRBV7-2 and TRBJ1-5; TRBD1 is a possible D gene (5 bases). The CDR3 extends over 16 amino acids. Trimming stripped 3 bases from V and 3 bases from J, with 15 bases between. Germline CDR1 and CDR2: SGHTA and FQGNSA. The CDR3, as DNA: TGTGCCAGCAGCTTCGGGGGAGGATGGGCCAATCAGCCCCAGCATTTT. It specifies CASSFGGGWANQPQHF.

V gene TRBV27 combines with J gene TRBJ2-1, with a possible D match to TRBD1 (5 bases). Germline values: CDR1 MNHEY, CDR2 SMNVEV (reference sequence). This CDR3 is built from 15 residues. Trimming removed 2 bases at V and 4 bases at J, with 12 bases between. The CDR3 spells CASSLGQGRYNEQFF. CDR3 in DNA: TGTGCCAGCAGTTTAGGCCAGGGAAGATACAATGAGCAGTTCTTC.

A single count supports this clone. The V call is TRBV6-5, the J call TRBJ1-2, with 8 nucleotides matching TRBD1. V lost 7 bases to trimming and J lost 4 bases; unmatched junction nucleotides: 2. The V gene's germline CDR1 is MNHEY and CDR2 SVGAGI. CDR3 size: 12 residues. The CDR3 loop reads CASNTGGYGYTF. CDR3 in DNA: TGTGCCAGCAATACAGGGGGCTATGGCTACACCTTC.

CDR3 sequence: CASSVRGPIYHNSPLHF. CDR3 nucleotides: TGTGCCAGCAGCGTGCGAGGTCCCATTTATCATAATTCACCCCTCCACTTT. The chain joins TRBV3-1 (or the pseudogene TRBV3-2) to TRBJ1-6; the D is unclear. The CDR3 loop spans 17 amino acids. The germline CDR1 and CDR2 sequences are LGHDT and YNNKEL (reference sequence). Trimming took 5 bases from V and 5 from J, leaving 19 bases between them.

The chain has TRBV5-6 and TRBJ2-1; maybe TRBD1 (6 bases). There are 13 residues in the CDR3. CDR1 and CDR2 (germline): SGHDT, YYEEEE. Trimming left V 4 bases short and J 9 bases short, with 14 bases between. DNA of the CDR3: TGTGCCAGCAGCGCCGGCCGAGGGGGTGAGCAGTTCTTC. Residues: CASSAGRGGEQFF.

V usage is TRBV5-1 and J usage is TRBJ1-1, with D maybe TRBD1 (6 bases). V lost 0 bases to trimming and J lost 1 base, with 10 bases between them. Germline V gene data show CDR1 as SGHRS and CDR2 as YFSETQ. This CDR3 region has 15 residues. The CDR3 protein is CASSLVGGANTEAFF. In DNA form, the CDR3 reads TGCGCCAGCAGCTTGGTTGGGGGCGCGAACACTGAAGCTTTCTTT.